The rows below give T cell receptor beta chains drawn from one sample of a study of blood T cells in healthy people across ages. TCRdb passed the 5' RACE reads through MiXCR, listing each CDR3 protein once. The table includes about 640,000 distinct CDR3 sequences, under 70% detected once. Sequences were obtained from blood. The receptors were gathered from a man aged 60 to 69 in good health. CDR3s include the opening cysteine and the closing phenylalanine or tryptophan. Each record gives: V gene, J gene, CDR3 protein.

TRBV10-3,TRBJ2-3,CAIKRGSGVDTQYF
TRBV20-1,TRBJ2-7,CSARDGQGGREQYF
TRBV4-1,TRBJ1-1,CASSYPGQLNTEAFF
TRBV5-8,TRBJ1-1,CASSLLRNRDTEAFF
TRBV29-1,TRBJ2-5,CSVQGRETQYF
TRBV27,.,CASSSGQAPETQYF
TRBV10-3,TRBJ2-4,CAISEISGAGGPITKNIQYF
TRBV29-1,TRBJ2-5,CSVLPREGGETQYF
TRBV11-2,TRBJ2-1,CASSQEWLGYNEQFF
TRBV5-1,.,CASSFRPGQGGETQYF
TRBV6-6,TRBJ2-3,CASSYGTGDTQYF